The 4 T cell receptor beta chains below come from one sample, sequenced in a study of OX40 agonist ivuxolimab in advanced cancers. This table comes from immunoSEQ multiplex PCR, and its TCRdb copy is limited to in-frame clones, with some not included. The sample records approximately 67,000 clones, around nine tenths being singletons. The specimen comprised CD4+ or CD8+ T cells sorted from blood, sampled in a trial of the OX40 agonist ivuxolimab. The receptors derive from an adult with an advanced solid tumor such as melanoma, head and neck, liver or kidney cancer.

V is TRBV4-3 and J is TRBJ2-7; TRBD2 is a possible D gene (7 bases). V lost 0 bases to trimming and J lost 2 bases, with 11 bases between them. From germline, CDR1 is LGHNA and CDR2 YSLEER. This CDR3 spans 15 amino acids. The CDR3 bases are TGCGCCAGCAGCCAAGATCGGGGGGCCCCCTACGAGCAGTACTTC. Translating it yields CASSQDRGAPYEQYF.

This clone has only a few counts. The chain links TRBV5-1 to TRBJ1-1; D call uncertain. Trimming took off 0 bases at V and 10 bases at J, with 22 bases between the two ends. This CDR3 comprises 16 residues. CDR1 SGHRS and CDR2 YFSETQ come from the germline V gene. CDR3 nucleotide sequence: TGCGCCAGCAGCTTGGAGGTGGCACTCCCATCGGGCGGAGCTTTCTTT. It is translated as CASSLEVALPSGGAFF.

The rearrangement links TRBV5-4 to TRBJ2-7; D not resolved. This CDR3 spans 14 amino acids. Germline V gene data show CDR1 as SGHNT and CDR2 as YYREEE (reference sequence). The V gene lost 2 bases and the J gene lost 2 bases, with 11 bases spanning the gap. The CDR3 spells CASSLERVAYEQYF. The CDR3, as DNA: TGTGCCAGCAGCTTAGAACGGGTTGCCTACGAGCAGTACTTC.

The genes are TRBV27 and TRBJ2-7; no reliable D call. The CDR3 length is 14 residues. The germline V gene encodes CDR1 MNHEY and CDR2 SMNVEV (reference sequence). Trimming cost V 0 bases and J 6 bases, with 12 bases left between them. Here the CDR3 reads CASSLSTRGGEQYF. The DNA of the CDR3 is TGTGCCAGCAGTTTATCGACCCGAGGCGGCGAGCAGTACTTC.